This TCR beta chain derives from a study of T cell clones after liver transplantation. Germline assignment: CDR1 SGHVS and CDR2 FQNEAQ. The length of the CDR3 is 14 residues. V was pared by 1 base and J by 2 bases, with 6 bases between. Assay used: immunoSEQ multiplex PCR; TCRdb lists only in-frame clones, some missing. This sample has more than 70,000 clones, with 83% found just once. The chain links TRBV7-8 to TRBJ1-5; D unclear. Sequenced material: CD4+ T cells from blood, taken at the 22-month timepoint. This receptor was identified in a human patient who received a liver transplant. The graft donor may be the source of some T cells. The CDR3 sequence: CASSLGRGNQPQHF. CDR3 bases: TGTGCCAGCAGCTTAGGACGGGGCAATCAGCCCCAGCATTTT.